The entry that follows covers one TCR beta chain sequence. Its antigen is not known. This sample stems from a study of CD8 T cells in Susac syndrome. The ends lost 4 bases at V and 7 bases at J; junction bases unmatched: 8. In germline, CDR1 is SNHLY, CDR2 FYNNEI. CDR3 size: 15 residues. Notes on the study in general: Acknowledgment was made by the study that its TCR sequencing and HLA analysis involved a relatively small number of individuals.

It was with random hexamers that about 0.45 to 1 ug RNA was reverse transcribed. TCRdb analysed the immunoSEQ multiplex PCR reads with MiXCR anew, one entry per CDR3 protein. There are 150,000 or so distinct CDR3 sequences in the sample; roughly 95% occur only once, and almost 0.095% lies in the top ten. The sequence derives from a human donor with multiple sclerosis. This rearrangement joins TRBV2 to TRBJ2-1; 9 bases align to TRBD1. Sequenced material: CD4+ T cells from PBMCs. The chain's CDR3 is CASSGGTGFQNEQFF. CDR3 in DNA: TGTGCCAGCAGTGGGGGGACAGGGTTTCAAAATGAGCAGTTCTTC.